This T cell receptor beta chain originates from a study of neurological immune-mediated disorders. As for time point: longitudinal time-point 1 (baseline). Unsorted libraries were derived from 2 million PBMCs stored at -80 C. This clonotype was seen repeatedly, ten times or more. Antigen: not known. The cDNA was generated by 5'RACE with 10-nucleotide random UMIs. TCRdb ran MiXCR on the 5' RACE reads and lists one entry per CDR3 protein. The sample carries tens of thousands of distinct CDR3 sequences, 3% to 3.5% recorded once. Trimming took 1 base from V and 5 from J, leaving 5 bases between them. CDR3 length: 12 residues. Germline CDR1 and CDR2: KGHSH and LQKENI. Findings and caveats of the study: When the repertoires were grouped phylogenetically, those of 18 of the 34 multiple sclerosis patients came together in a single cluster of related CDR3 sequences, which points to a possible repertoire-level signature. None of the CDR3 amino acid sequences of expanded clones recurred across subjects, suggesting private repertoires in all groups.

The J gene is TRBJ2-5, the V gene TRBV18; D not certain. The TCR originated in an older woman with multiple sclerosis. Sequenced input: PBMCs. DNA for the CDR3: TGTGCCAGCTCACCACTGCGGGAGACCCAGTACTTC. It yields the protein CASSPLRETQYF.